The text below deals with one T cell receptor (beta chain). Original processing methods: The assay estimated nucleated cells by amplifying reference gene primers. Sequencing was performed with immunoSEQ multiplex PCR; in TCRdb, only in-frame clones are kept and a portion is missing. The D gene and trimming were derived from the DNA, and the V and J assignments and clone size from that table. This sample has around 250,000 clones; around 86% occur once, and the top ten carry about 10%. These data originate in a study of blood T cell repertoires in COVID-19. Study in general: Samples taken during acute and convalescent COVID-19 were collected in the United States, Italy and Spain. The cDNA or gDNA used as material had been derived from T cells, B-cell-depleted T cells, or PBMCs.

The CDR3 length is 14 residues. Trimming took off 0 bases at V and 4 bases at J, with 10 bases between the two ends. Germline loops: CDR1 SGHRS, CDR2 YFSETQ. This sequence joins TRBV5-1 and TRBJ1-1, with D uncertain. The source of this sequence is a man between 40 and 49 years old with active or convalescent COVID-19. Sample: peripheral blood. CDR3 sequence reads: CASSLAGVGTEAFF. In DNA form, the CDR3 reads TGCGCCAGCAGCTTGGCCGGGGTAGGCACTGAAGCTTTCTTT.